This T cell receptor (beta chain) was recovered during a study of siplizumab effects on memory and regulatory T cells. Each sample had approximately 10^5 TCR templates assayed. Sequencing was performed with immunoSEQ multiplex PCR; in TCRdb, only in-frame clones are kept and a portion is missing. Of more than 85,000 clones listed, about 93% are singletons. Germline loops: CDR1 SGHNT, CDR2 YYREEE (reference sequence). V trimming: 0 bases; J trimming: 2 bases; junction bases outside the gene matches: 5. The CDR3 is 16 residues long. Regarding the study as a whole: Researchers could map only a minor fraction of alloreactive clones to unstimulated subsets. Alloreactive sequences whose origin lay in unstimulated CD4+ memory cells were significantly reduced by siplizumab.

In the case of this clone: Antigen unknown.

Specimen: Tregs sorted from blood. The source of this sequence is a human donor in good health. V and J are TRBV5-4 and TRBJ2-1; 7 positions agree with TRBD2. CDR3 protein: CASSLVASGAYNEQFF. CDR3 coding DNA: TGTGCCAGCAGCTTGGTGGCTAGCGGAGCCTACAATGAGCAGTTCTTC.